Below, 15 T cell receptor beta chains from the same sample are listed, as sequenced in a study of blood T cell repertoires in COVID-19. TCRdb's copy holds only in-frame clones and misses some; the assay was immunoSEQ multiplex PCR. The repertoire has more than 65,000 clones, 85% to 90% of them found once; the top ten carry approximately 5.5%. The specimen was peripheral blood. Receptors originate from an elderly man with acute or convalescent COVID-19.

The chain combines TRBV30 with TRBJ2-1; D possibly corresponds to TRBD2 (5 bases). The CDR3 contains 14 residues. Germline V gene lookup returns CDR1 GTSNPN and CDR2 SVGIG (reference sequence). V was shortened by 5 bases and J by 2 bases, with 13 bases between the two germline ends. CDR3 amino acids: CAWARTPAYNEQFF. CDR3 in DNA: TGTGCCTGGGCCAGGACTCCTGCCTACAATGAGCAGTTCTTC.

This chain links TRBV28 with TRBJ1-5, with a weak D call TRBD1 (5 bases). Trimming removed 0 bases from V and 4 bases from J, with 10 bases in between. The CDR3 sequence is 15 residues long. Germline V gene sequence: CDR1 MDHEN, CDR2 SYDVKM. Here the CDR3 reads CASSLWGGENQPQHF. In DNA, the CDR3 is TGTGCCAGCAGTTTATGGGGGGGGGAGAATCAGCCCCAGCATTTT.

The chain couples TRBV4-1 to TRBJ2-3; 13 bases match TRBD2. From germline, CDR1 is MGHRA and CDR2 YSYEKL. V gave up 4 bases and J gave up 5 bases; unmatched junction bases: 9. The CDR3 runs to 17 residues. CDR3 coding DNA: TGCGCCAGCAGCCTCAACGGACTAGCGGGAGCCCAAGATACGCAGTATTTT. Encoded protein: CASSLNGLAGAQDTQYF.

Of note for this clone: Sequence at one end of the junction differs from germline and may be a read error. The CDR3 here is CASSLGSYTGISSNEQFF. The CDR3 nucleotides read TGTGCCAGCAGCTTAGGCTCCTATACAGGGATATCCTCCAATGAGCAGTTCTTC. This chain links TRBV7-2 with TRBJ2-1, with a tentative D call TRBD1 (6 bases). CDR1 SGHTA and CDR2 FQGNSA come from the germline V gene. The CDR3 runs 18 residues.

This clone came up once. This chain connects TRBV21-1 to TRBJ2-7; the table gives TRBD2 as D, unverified against the DNA. TRBV21-1 has pseudogene status. The CDR3 is 8 residues long. CDR3 in amino acids: CDRYEQYF. DNA of the CDR3: TGTGACCGGTACGAGCAGTACTTC.

The J gene is TRBJ1-1, the V gene TRBV7-2, with a tentative D call TRBD1 (5 bases). Looked up from germline, CDR1 is SGHTA and CDR2 is FQGNSA. The V gene lost 2 bases and the J gene lost 1 base, with 14 bases spanning the gap. The CDR3 spans 16 residues. CDR3 nucleotide sequence: TGTGCCAGCAGCTTAAGGAGTCTCACAGGGAACACTGAAGCTTTCTTT. It yields the protein CASSLRSLTGNTEAFF.

V gene TRBV19 combines with J gene TRBJ2-3, with TRBD2 matching over 7 bases. With V trimmed by 4 bases and J by 3 bases, 10 bases remained unmatched. CDR1 and CDR2 from the germline V gene are LNHDA and SQIVND (reference sequence). This CDR3 has 16 amino acids. CDR3 sequence (DNA): TGTGCCAGTAGTAGGGGCGCGGGAGCTGGAACAGATACGCAGTATTTT. Its translation is CASSRGAGAGTDTQYF.

V is TRBV11-2 and J is TRBJ2-1; D not resolved. CDR3 length equals 14 residues. The V end lost 8 bases, the J end lost 1 base, and 12 bases lay between the germline ends. CDR1 SGHAT and CDR2 FQNNGV come from the germline V gene. The CDR3 reads CASLALRSYNEQFF. DNA for the CDR3: TGTGCCAGCTTGGCTCTGCGGTCCTACAATGAGCAGTTCTTC.

This chain joins TRBV30 and TRBJ2-2, with 8 bases that match TRBD1. Trimming took 8 bases from V and 7 from J; bases not matched to a gene: 12. The CDR3 is 14 residues long. The germline V gene encodes CDR1 GTSNPN and CDR2 SVGIG (reference sequence). CDR3 residues: CAQSPDRADGELFF. The CDR3 DNA follows: TGTGCCCAGAGTCCGGACAGGGCAGACGGGGAGCTGTTTTTT.

V is TRBV18 and J is TRBJ1-1; 10 nucleotides line up with TRBD1. The CDR3 totals 15 residues. The V gene's germline CDR1 is KGHSH and CDR2 LQKENI. Germline trimming cut 4 bases from V and 1 base from J; bases unmatched to any gene: 3. CDR3 in amino acids: CASSRTGGQNTEAFF. The CDR3 nucleotides are TGTGCCAGCTCACGGACAGGGGGGCAGAACACTGAAGCTTTCTTT.

V gene TRBV11-2 combines with J gene TRBJ1-1; D is possibly TRBD1 (5 bases). CDR1 SGHAT and CDR2 FQNNGV come from the germline V gene. V gave up 5 bases and J gave up 1 base, with 14 bases separating them. The length of the CDR3 is 15 residues. CDR3: CASSPPGLPNTEAFF. In DNA, the CDR3 is TGTGCCAGCAGCCCTCCGGGACTGCCGAACACTGAAGCTTTCTTT.

The V gene is TRBV27, the J gene TRBJ1-6, with 10 positions matching TRBD1. V shed 9 bases and J 15 bases; nucleotides not matched to a gene: 17. This CDR3 is built from 15 residues. From germline, CDR1 is MNHEY and CDR2 SMNVEV (reference sequence). CDR3 in amino acids: CASRDEGQGFGVLHF. In DNA, the CDR3 is TGTGCCAGTAGAGACGAGGGACAGGGGTTCGGAGTCCTCCACTTT.

The rearrangement links TRBV19 to TRBJ2-7; tentatively, D is TRBD1 (5 bases). Deletions cut 6 bases from V and 0 bases from J, with 9 bases between. This CDR3 spans 13 amino acids. Looked up from germline, CDR1 is LNHDA and CDR2 is SQIVND (reference sequence). The CDR3 coding sequence is TGTGCCAGTAGACAGGAGAGCTCCTACGAGCAGTACTTC. Its translation is CASRQESSYEQYF.

The V gene is TRBV6-5, the J gene TRBJ1-4; D may be TRBD1 (5 bases). Trimming left V 0 bases short and J 7 bases short, with 15 bases between. The CDR3 consists of 16 residues. From germline, CDR1 is MNHEY and CDR2 SVGAGI. Written as DNA, the CDR3 is TGTGCCAGCAGTTACTCTGGGCCCCCCGGGGGTGAAAAACTGTTTTTT. Its protein product is CASSYSGPPGGEKLFF.

In this sample, this clone turned up a few times. The chain recombines TRBV2 with TRBJ1-5, with 10 positions matching TRBD1. The CDR3 extends over 16 amino acids. V shed 1 base and J 9 bases; nucleotides not matched to a gene: 9. Germline CDR1 reads SNHLY; CDR2 reads FYNNEI. In DNA, the CDR3 is TGTGCCAGCAGTGAAGGGACAGGGGGTAGATTACGGCCCCAGCATTTT. It is translated as CASSEGTGGRLRPQHF.